The next 28 T cell receptor beta chains were all read from a single sample in a study of blood T cell repertoires in COVID-19. Clones were read by immunoSEQ multiplex PCR, and TCRdb kept only the in-frame ones, dropping some. The sample shows 200,000 to 300,000 clones, approximately 78% of them seen only once. Sample: peripheral blood. The receptors come from a woman aged 55-70 years with active or convalescent COVID-19.

The CDR3 DNA follows: TGTGCCAGCAGTTTATCCAGAGCGGCGGGCACTGAAGCTTTCTTT. It yields the protein CASSLSRAAGTEAFF. V is TRBV27 and J is TRBJ1-1; D ambiguous. The CDR3 consists of 15 residues. V gave up 0 bases and J gave up 4 bases, with 12 bases separating them. Per the germline V gene, CDR1 is MNHEY and CDR2 is SMNVEV (reference sequence).

The genes are TRBV6-5 and TRBJ1-6, with a weak D call TRBD1 (5 bases). The CDR3 runs to 12 residues. Germline V gene data show CDR1 as MNHEY and CDR2 as SVGAGI. V was shortened by 8 bases and J by 6 bases, with 8 bases between the two germline ends. The CDR3 sequence: CASGQGNSPLHF. The CDR3 nucleotides are TGTGCCAGCGGGCAGGGTAATTCACCCCTCCACTTT.

The chain recombines TRBV7-2 with TRBJ1-2, with unresolved D. The CDR3 has 14 residues. Per germline, CDR1 SGHTA and CDR2 FQGNSA. Trimming pared 3 bases from V and 4 bases from J, leaving 12 bases between. The CDR3 loop is CASSLQEDSYGYTF. The CDR3 nucleotides are TGTGCCAGCAGCTTGCAGGAGGACTCCTATGGCTACACCTTC.

V usage is TRBV5-5 and J usage is TRBJ1-2; D unresolved. The CDR3 is 13 residues long. From germline, CDR1 is SGHKS and CDR2 YYEKEE (reference sequence). V was cut by 0 bases and J by 2 bases, with 5 bases left in between. CDR3 nucleotide sequence: TGTGCCAGCAGCTTGGGACAAAACTATGGCTACACCTTC. Amino acid sequence: CASSLGQNYGYTF.

This clone occurred once. V and J are TRBV27 and TRBJ1-2; 10 bases agree with TRBD1. V lost 3 bases, J lost 4 bases, and 8 bases stayed unmatched. The CDR3 has 16 residues. Germline CDR1 is MNHEY and CDR2 is SMNVEV (reference sequence). The DNA of the CDR3 is TGTGCCAGCAGTTTCGCAGGGACAGGGGCCCTCTATGGCTACACCTTC. Protein product: CASSFAGTGALYGYTF.

The chain recombines TRBV4-3 with TRBJ2-2; 8 bases match TRBD2. Trimming took 4 bases from V and 4 from J; bases not matched to a gene: 2. The CDR3 runs 14 residues. The germline CDR1 and CDR2 sequences are LGHNA and YSLEER. CDR3 sequence (DNA): TGCGCCAGCAGCCGCCTAGCGGGCACCGGGGAGCTGTTTTTT. It translates to CASSRLAGTGELFF.

The genes are TRBV2 and TRBJ1-1; D is possibly TRBD1 (6 bases). The germline gives CDR1 SNHLY, CDR2 FYNNEI. The V end lost 9 bases, the J end lost 1 base, and 15 bases lay between the germline ends. This CDR3 comprises 14 residues. CDR3 coding DNA: TGTGCCAGAGGCAGGGGAAATACGAACACTGAAGCTTTCTTT. Its protein product is CARGRGNTNTEAFF.

The chain has TRBV4-1 and TRBJ1-3; 8 bases align to TRBD1. V trimming: 1 base; J trimming: 3 bases; junction bases outside the gene matches: 5. CDR1 is MGHRA and CDR2 is YSYEKL in the germline V gene. The CDR3 has 16 residues. CDR3 DNA sequence: TGCGCCAGCAGCCAAGGCCGGACAGGGTATGGAAACACCATATATTTT. Translated: CASSQGRTGYGNTIYF.

The gene calls are TRBV7-2 and TRBJ2-1; 9 nucleotides agree with TRBD2. CDR1 SGHTA and CDR2 FQGNSA come from the germline V gene. CDR3 length equals 15 residues. Losses at the gene ends were 1 base for V and 7 bases for J; bases not matched to a gene: 5. CDR3 residues: CASSLGSGGMNEQFF. The CDR3, as DNA: TGTGCCAGCAGCTTAGGGAGCGGGGGGATGAATGAGCAGTTCTTC.

The chain recombines TRBV7-8 with TRBJ2-5, with unresolved D. Trimming pared 5 bases from V and 0 bases from J, leaving 16 bases between. Germline values: CDR1 SGHVS, CDR2 FQNEAQ. The CDR3 extends over 16 amino acids. The chain's CDR3 is CASSAPRYTYQETQYF. In DNA form, the CDR3 reads TGTGCCAGCAGCGCCCCCAGATATACGTACCAAGAGACCCAGTACTTC.

The chain employs TRBV24-1 and TRBJ2-7; the match to TRBD1 covers 9 bases. CDR3 length: 14 amino acids. J gave up 5 bases and V 8 bases, and 9 bases lay outside the gene matches. Germline V CDR1 and CDR2: KGHDR, SFDVKD. CDR3 coding DNA: TGTGCCACCACCCCGGGACAGGGTACCCACGAGCAGTACTTC. It yields the protein CATTPGQGTHEQYF.

The genes are TRBV7-2 and TRBJ1-2; tentative D call: TRBD1 (5 bases). Trimming shortened V by 2 bases and J by 8 bases, and 15 bases separated the two germline ends. The CDR3 spans 14 residues. Germline-derived CDR1 and CDR2 are SGHTA and FQGNSA. The CDR3 DNA is TGTGCCAGCAGCTTAAGGGGCAGGGAACCAGGCTACACCTTC. This gives the protein CASSLRGREPGYTF.

The chain couples TRBV2 to TRBJ1-2; D remains ambiguous. Trimming cost V 3 bases and J 8 bases, with 13 bases left between them. The CDR3 spans 13 residues. Germline loops: CDR1 SNHLY, CDR2 FYNNEI. CDR3 coding DNA: TGTGCCAGCAGTGAGAGGCCTACTTGGGGCTACACCTTC. Its translation: CASSERPTWGYTF.

This chain connects TRBV6-5 to TRBJ2-3; D is perhaps TRBD1 (5 bases). The CDR3 contains 12 residues. Trimming pared 7 bases from V and 2 bases from J, leaving 7 bases between. Germline V lookup: CDR1 MNHEY, CDR2 SVGAGI. The DNA of the CDR3 is TGTGCCAGCAAGGGGTACACAGATACGCAGTATTTT. This translates into CASKGYTDTQYF.

This chain uses TRBV4-1 with TRBJ1-5; the D is unclear. V lost 0 bases to trimming and J lost 2 bases, with 14 bases between them. Germline V gene lookup returns CDR1 MGHRA and CDR2 YSYEKL. This CDR3 spans 17 amino acids. This CDR3 is CASSQDAAYGGNQPQHF. For the CDR3, the DNA is TGCGCCAGCAGCCAAGATGCTGCGTACGGGGGCAATCAGCCCCAGCATTTT.

This clone was seen a single time. The chain links TRBV5-1 to TRBJ2-7; TRBD1 agrees at 10 bases. CDR1 is SGHRS and CDR2 is YFSETQ in the germline V gene. Losses at the gene ends were 0 bases for V and 0 bases for J; bases not matched to a gene: 6. The CDR3 covers 17 residues. Here the CDR3 reads CASSLAGTGVYSYEQYF. In DNA, the CDR3 is TGCGCCAGCAGCTTGGCGGGGACAGGGGTCTACTCCTACGAGCAGTACTTC.

V usage is TRBV7-9 and J usage is TRBJ1-4; 8 positions agree with TRBD1. Germline V gene sequence: CDR1 SEHNR, CDR2 FQNEAQ (reference sequence). V shed 5 bases and J 6 bases; nucleotides not matched to a gene: 8. This CDR3 contains 15 residues. The CDR3 loop reads CASSARQGWDEKLFF. The CDR3 nucleotides read TGTGCCAGCAGCGCGAGACAGGGGTGGGATGAAAAACTGTTTTTT.

The genes are TRBV19 and TRBJ1-5; D unresolved. Trimming cost V 4 bases and J 0 bases, with 19 bases left between them. In germline, CDR1 is LNHDA, CDR2 SQIVND (reference sequence). The CDR3 covers 18 residues. The CDR3 sequence: CASSSPRLRPYSNQPQHF. For the CDR3, the DNA is TGTGCCAGTAGTAGCCCCCGACTGAGACCTTATAGCAATCAGCCCCAGCATTTT.

This clone was seen a single time. The rearrangement uses TRBV29-1 and TRBJ2-1; D is possibly TRBD1 (6 bases). Germline CDR1 and CDR2: SQVTM and ANQGSEA. Trimming left V 1 base short and J 5 bases short, with 9 bases between. The CDR3 has 13 amino acids. CDR3 loop: CSVEGGGHNEQFF. CDR3 bases: TGCAGCGTTGAAGGAGGGGGACACAATGAGCAGTTCTTC.

This clone was found once. The chain links TRBV11-2 to TRBJ2-3, with 11 nucleotides matching TRBD2. The V gene's germline CDR1 is SGHAT and CDR2 FQNNGV. V lost 5 bases to trimming and J lost 0 bases; unmatched junction nucleotides: 7. The CDR3 loop spans 17 amino acids. CDR3 DNA sequence: TGTGCCAGCAGCCCTCCGGGACTAGCGGCTAGCACAGATACGCAGTATTTT. It specifies CASSPPGLAASTDTQYF.

In this sample, this clone turned up many times. V gene TRBV6-5 combines with J gene TRBJ1-2; tentatively, D is TRBD1 (5 bases). The CDR3 length is 15 residues. CDR1 and CDR2 (germline): MNHEY, SVGAGI. Trimming left V 0 bases short and J 4 bases short, with 12 bases between. As DNA, the CDR3 is TGTGCCAGCAGTTACTCCAGGGAAGTGAGCTATGGCTACACCTTC. It specifies CASSYSREVSYGYTF.

J is TRBJ2-7 and V is TRBV7-9; the match to TRBD1 covers 8 bases. The germline gives CDR1 SEHNR, CDR2 FQNEAQ (reference sequence). The CDR3 extends over 15 amino acids. V lost 5 bases and J lost 3; bases outside the gene matches: 9. The CDR3 spells CASSNRGQGVYEQYF. The CDR3 coding sequence is TGTGCCAGCAGCAACCGCGGACAGGGAGTCTACGAGCAGTACTTC.

The gene calls are TRBV5-3 and TRBJ1-5; 10 positions agree with TRBD1. TRBV5-3 is recorded as an ORF, its role being uncertain. With 0 bases clipped from V and 3 bases from J, the junction kept 15 bases outside the gene matches. The CDR3 is 20 residues long. The CDR3 coding sequence is TGTGCCAGAAGCTTGGTTATAAGGGACAGGGGAGATGGCATCAATCAGCCCCAGCATTTT. Amino acid sequence: CARSLVIRDRGDGINQPQHF.

CDR3 region: CASSLALTGGGGNTIYF. The CDR3 coding sequence is TGTGCCAGCAGCTTAGCGCTTACAGGGGGAGGCGGAAACACCATATATTTT. The gene calls are TRBV7-2 and TRBJ1-3; TRBD1 agrees at 8 bases. With V trimmed by 0 bases and J by 4 bases, 8 bases remained unmatched. Germline values: CDR1 SGHTA, CDR2 FQGNSA. CDR3 size: 17 residues.

V is TRBV5-1 and J is TRBJ2-5, with 13 nucleotides matching TRBD2. J was trimmed by 1 base and V by 3 bases; bases with no gene match: 0. The V gene's germline CDR1 is SGHRS and CDR2 YFSETQ. This CDR3 is 15 amino acids long. CDR3 protein: CASSWTSGGQETQYF. DNA for the CDR3: TGCGCCAGCAGCTGGACTAGCGGGGGCCAAGAGACCCAGTACTTC. The full variable domain, completed using reference TRBV5-1 and TRBJ2-5, is KAGVTQTPRYLIKTRGQQVTLSCSPISGHRSVSWYQQTPGQGLQFLFEYFSETQRNKGNFPGRFSGRQFSNSRSEMNVSTLELGDSALYLCASSWTSGGQETQYFGPGTRLLVL.

Note on this clone: An end of the junction does not agree with germline; a read error may underlie this. This chain uses TRBV24-1 with TRBJ2-3, with 9 bases matching TRBD1. The CDR3 length is 12 residues. CDR1 and CDR2 (germline): KGHDR, SFDVKD. CDR3 region: CATSDGTGRLFF. The CDR3 nucleotides read TGTGCCACCAGTGATGGGACAGGGAGGCTCTTTTTT.

V is TRBV9 and J is TRBJ1-5, with 7 positions matching TRBD1. The length of the CDR3 is 15 residues. The junction had 2 bases not matched to a gene; V was cut back by 0 bases and J by 2 bases. The germline CDR1 and CDR2 sequences are SGDLS and YYNGEE. The CDR3 loop reads CASSVGGQRNQPQHF. CDR3 coding DNA: TGTGCCAGCAGCGTAGGGGGACAGCGCAATCAGCCCCAGCATTTT.

In this sample, this clone turned up once. This chain links TRBV7-9 with TRBJ2-1, with 12 bases that match TRBD2. Germline lookup yields CDR1 SEHNR and CDR2 FQNEAQ (reference sequence). The CDR3 extends over 20 amino acids. Trimming cost V 5 bases and J 0 bases; bases outside gene matches: 14. This CDR3 is CASSKRPTSGGPSSYNEQFF. The CDR3, as DNA: TGTGCCAGCAGCAAACGCCCAACTAGCGGGGGGCCCTCCTCCTACAATGAGCAGTTCTTC.